The 6 T cell receptor beta chains listed next were all sequenced from one sample in a study of PD-L1 blockade in urothelial cancer. Only in-frame clones appear in the TCRdb table, and some are missing; sequencing was by immunoSEQ multiplex PCR. Among more than 65,000 clones listed, around 90% were seen once. The starting material was PBMCs, obtained around atezolizumab (anti-PD-L1) treatment. Receptors were obtained from a woman in her seventies with urothelial cancer.

The chain links TRBV5-1 to TRBJ2-5; 9 bases match TRBD2. The V gene end was trimmed by 1 base and the J gene end by 3 bases; junction bases not matched to a gene: 7. In germline, CDR1 is SGHRS, CDR2 YFSETQ. CDR3 length equals 16 residues. The CDR3, as DNA: TGCGCCAGCAGCTTGATTGGCGGGAGGGGAAAAGAGACCCAGTACTTC. Its protein is CASSLIGGRGKETQYF. Complete variable domain (other parts from reference TRBV5-1 and TRBJ2-5): KAGVTQTPRYLIKTRGQQVTLSCSPISGHRSVSWYQQTPGQGLQFLFEYFSETQRNKGNFPGRFSGRQFSNSRSEMNVSTLELGDSALYLCASSLIGGRGKETQYFGPGTRLLVL.

The chain recombines TRBV10-3 with TRBJ2-7, with TRBD2 matching 12 bases. V shed 6 bases, J shed 2 bases, and the junction held 2 bases outside the gene matches. The germline gives CDR1 ENHRY, CDR2 SYGVKD. CDR3 length: 14 residues. CDR3 DNA sequence: TGTGCCATCAGCCGACTAGCGGGGGCCTACGAGCAGTACTTC. As protein: CAISRLAGAYEQYF.

V and J are TRBV21-1 and TRBJ2-7; TRBD1, the table's D call, lacks a check against the DNA. TRBV21-1 is an annotated pseudogene. This CDR3 is 15 amino acids long. CDR3 nucleotide sequence: TGTGCCATCTTTTCTCGGACAGGGTATTTCTACGAGCAGTACTTC. Protein: CAIFSRTGYFYEQYF.

This sequence joins TRBV4-2 and TRBJ1-1; the match to TRBD1 covers 7 bases. Unmatched junction bases numbered 14, after V lost 5 bases and J lost 2 bases. Per the germline V gene, CDR1 is LGHNA and CDR2 is YNFKEQ. The CDR3 is 17 amino acids. CDR3 protein: CASSERLGTDLNTEAFF. The DNA for the CDR3 is TGTGCCAGCAGCGAAAGATTAGGGACAGATTTAAACACTGAAGCTTTCTTT.

The chain links TRBV2 to TRBJ1-2, with 7 bases that match TRBD1. This CDR3 is built from 13 residues. J gave up 7 bases and V 4 bases, and 6 bases lay outside the gene matches. Germline V gene sequence: CDR1 SNHLY, CDR2 FYNNEI. In DNA form, the CDR3 reads TGTGCCAGCAGTGTGTTTACAGGGGCTGGCTACACCTTC. Translated, it gives CASSVFTGAGYTF.

This chain links TRBV7-2 with TRBJ1-4; no clear D gene. Trimming shortened V by 7 bases and J by 4 bases, and 16 bases separated the two germline ends. The CDR3 has 15 amino acids. Germline loops: CDR1 SGHTA, CDR2 FQGNSA. In DNA form, the CDR3 reads TGTGCCAGCACCATAGGTCCACAGAGTAATGAAAAACTGTTTTTT. This sequence encodes CASTIGPQSNEKLFF. Drawing the rest from reference TRBV7-2 and TRBJ1-4, the complete variable domain is GAGVSQSPSNKVTEKGKDVELRCDPISGHTALYWYRQSLGQGLEFLIYFQGNSAPDKSGLPSDRFSAERTGGSVSTLTIQRTQQEDSAVYLCASTIGPQSNEKLFFGSGTQLSVL.